These 20 T cell receptor beta chains were all obtained from the same sample, sequenced in a study of CD8+ T cells in alopecia areata listed by TCRdb under 2018. Libraries were prepared through the immunoSEQ multiplex PCR assay. To provide template for TCR sequencing, every sample had RNA extracted and reverse transcribed into cDNA. TCRdb carries this immuneACCESS record with in-frame sequences only. Its versions omit some clonotypes, under half of them owing to an unresolved V gene in the studies checked, with the rest unexplained. Recorded for this sample are tens of thousands of clones; roughly half of them occurred a single time. The biggest ten clones account for roughly 37% of the sample. The specimen was NKG2D-high CD8+ T cells sorted from blood. According to the study, the label for this sample's cell subset or site signals: sorted CD8+ NKG2D-high blood T cells. These receptors originate from a human donor with alopecia areata.

The chain has TRBV4-1 and TRBJ2-1; D gene uncertain. The germline CDR1 and CDR2 sequences are MGHRA and YSYEKL. Trimming removed 1 base at V and 0 bases at J, with 7 bases between. This CDR3 has 15 residues. This CDR3 reads CASSQVPSSYNEQFF. In nucleotides, the CDR3 is TGCGCCAGCAGCCAAGTACCGAGCTCCTACAATGAGCAGTTCTTC.

In its sample, this clone was seen a few times. This CDR3 is CSVWGQETQYF. The DNA of the CDR3 is TGCAGCGTTTGGGGTCAAGAGACCCAGTACTTC. The chain couples TRBV29-1 to TRBJ2-5, with unresolved D. CDR1 is SQVTM and CDR2 is ANQGSEA in the germline V gene. Trimming took 5 bases from V and 2 from J, leaving 6 bases between them. The CDR3 totals 11 residues.

The chain employs TRBV5-1 and TRBJ2-5; D not certain. Trimming shortened V by 5 bases and J by 5 bases, and 4 bases separated the two germline ends. Germline V gene data show CDR1 as SGHRS and CDR2 as YFSETQ. This CDR3 spans 10 amino acids. The CDR3 bases are TGCGCCAGCAGGGGGGAGACCCAGTACTTC. Its protein product is CASRGETQYF.

In DNA, the CDR3 is TGCGCCAGCAGCTTGGTCCCCCGATCACCCTACAATGAGCAGTTCTTC. It codes for CASSLVPRSPYNEQFF. This chain links TRBV5-1 with TRBJ2-1; D remains unclear. The CDR3 covers 16 residues. The germline V gene has CDR1 SGHRS and CDR2 YFSETQ. V was cut by 0 bases and J by 2 bases, with 12 bases left in between.

This chain links TRBV13 with TRBJ2-7; no definite D call. Germline V gives CDR1 PRHDT, CDR2 FYEKMQ (reference sequence). V lost 3 bases to trimming and J lost 0 bases, with 0 bases between them. This CDR3 has 11 amino acids. The CDR3 DNA sequence: TGTGCCAGCAGCTTCTCCTACGAGCAGTACTTC. Translated: CASSFSYEQYF.

This rearrangement joins TRBV2 to TRBJ2-4; D may match TRBD1 or TRBD2 (6 bases each). The CDR3 runs to 13 residues. Trimming took off 6 bases at V and 11 bases at J, with 17 bases between the two ends. CDR1 SNHLY and CDR2 FYNNEI come from the germline V gene. The CDR3 coding sequence is TGTGCCAGCAGCGACTTACAGGGAGGCCTTCAGTACTTC. Residues: CASSDLQGGLQYF.

The chain has TRBV7-2 and TRBJ2-7; 9 nucleotides line up with TRBD1. After removal of 2 bases from V and 2 bases from J, the junction contained 7 bases not matched to a gene. The CDR3 is 16 amino acids. In germline, CDR1 is SGHTA, CDR2 FQGNSA. The DNA for the CDR3 is TGTGCCAGCAGCTTACCCCGGGACAGGGCTACCTACGAGCAGTACTTC. It yields the protein CASSLPRDRATYEQYF. Drawing the rest from reference TRBV7-2 and TRBJ2-7, the complete variable domain is GAGVSQSPSNKVTEKGKDVELRCDPISGHTALYWYRQSLGQGLEFLIYFQGNSAPDKSGLPSDRFSAERTGGSVSTLTIQRTQQEDSAVYLCASSLPRDRATYEQYFGPGTRLTVT.

The rearrangement links TRBV5-1 to TRBJ2-3; TRBD2 matches at 8 bases. The CDR3 covers 17 residues. Germline CDR1 SGHRS, CDR2 YFSETQ. V shed 0 bases and J 3 bases; nucleotides not matched to a gene: 9. CDR3 DNA: TGCGCCAGCAGCTTGGAAGGTAGCGGGATTCGAACAGATACGCAGTATTTT. It codes for CASSLEGSGIRTDTQYF.

The V and J genes are TRBV5-1 and TRBJ1-1; 9 bases line up with TRBD1. Trimming cost V 2 bases and J 8 bases; bases outside gene matches: 10. The CDR3 has 15 residues. Per germline, CDR1 SGHRS and CDR2 YFSETQ. The CDR3 DNA reads TGCGCCAGCAGCTTCCGGGACAGGGCTTTGGACGAAGCTTTCTTT. Protein product: CASSFRDRALDEAFF.

The chain employs TRBV4-1 and TRBJ1-2; D remains ambiguous. This CDR3 is 16 amino acids long. Germline V gives CDR1 MGHRA, CDR2 YSYEKL. The V end lost 0 bases, the J end lost 2 bases, and 13 bases lay between the germline ends. CDR3 protein: CASSQEVLGRNYGYTF. The CDR3 DNA reads as TGCGCCAGCAGCCAAGAAGTCCTTGGAAGAAACTATGGCTACACCTTC.

The DNA of the CDR3 is TGCGCCAGCAGCCAAGAGCAGACAAGGGGGCTGTTTTTT. It encodes CASSQEQTRGLFF. V usage is TRBV4-3 and J usage is TRBJ1-4; D is perhaps TRBD1 (6 bases). V lost 0 bases to trimming and J lost 14 bases, with 13 bases between them. The CDR3 consists of 13 residues. Germline V CDR1 and CDR2: LGHNA, YSLEER.

This chain connects TRBV29-1 to TRBJ1-2, with D unresolved. CDR1 and CDR2 (germline): SQVTM, ANQGSEA. The V end lost 3 bases, the J end lost 3 bases, and 8 bases lay between the germline ends. The CDR3 spans 12 residues. The CDR3 DNA reads as TGCAGCGTTGAGGTACGGGACTATGGCTACACCTTC. Its translation: CSVEVRDYGYTF.

This chain joins TRBV9 and TRBJ2-1; D is tentatively TRBD1 or TRBD2 (6 bases each). CDR1 and CDR2 (germline): SGDLS, YYNGEE. CDR3 length equals 13 residues. V was pared by 2 bases and J by 10 bases, with 13 bases between. CDR3 protein: CASSVGGLREQFF. For the CDR3, the DNA is TGTGCCAGCAGCGTTGGGGGGCTCAGGGAGCAGTTCTTC.

This sequence joins TRBV27 and TRBJ2-3; 7 positions agree with TRBD2. Germline assignment: CDR1 MNHEY and CDR2 SMNVEV (reference sequence). With V trimmed by 5 bases and J by 3 bases, 11 bases remained unmatched. The CDR3 length is 16 residues. The CDR3 nucleotides read TGTGCCAGCAGTCCCCTCCTGCGGGAGAAGACAGATACGCAGTATTTT. It is translated as CASSPLLREKTDTQYF.

The V call is TRBV7-9, the J call TRBJ2-2; 10 bases agree with TRBD2. The CDR3 is 15 residues long. Germline CDR1 SEHNR, CDR2 FQNEAQ (reference sequence). The J segment lost 4 bases and the V segment lost 2 bases, leaving 1 base of the junction unmatched. The CDR3 loop is CASSLRTSGTGELFF. The DNA of the CDR3 is TGTGCCAGCAGCTTAAGGACTAGCGGCACCGGGGAGCTGTTTTTT.

V gene TRBV28 combines with J gene TRBJ2-7; D remains ambiguous. Per germline, CDR1 MDHEN and CDR2 SYDVKM. V was pared by 6 bases and J by 5 bases, with 14 bases between. The CDR3 covers 13 residues. CDR3 protein: CASSLTNPHEQYF. DNA of the CDR3: TGTGCCAGCAGCTTGACAAATCCCCACGAGCAGTACTTC.

This chain uses TRBV4-1 with TRBJ2-1; D call uncertain. The CDR3 runs 12 residues. Germline assignment: CDR1 MGHRA and CDR2 YSYEKL. Trimming shortened V by 0 bases and J by 10 bases, and 7 bases separated the two germline ends. As DNA, the CDR3 is TGCGCCAGCAGCCAAGATCGAAACGAGCAGTTCTTC. It codes for CASSQDRNEQFF.

The chain recombines TRBV9 with TRBJ2-1, with TRBD1 matching 10 bases. V dropped 3 bases and J dropped 2; count of bases not matched to a gene: 2. CDR1 and CDR2 (germline): SGDLS, YYNGEE. The CDR3 sequence is 15 residues long. The CDR3 bases are TGTGCCAGCAGCGCGACAGGGGGCGCCTACAATGAGCAGTTCTTC. Amino acids: CASSATGGAYNEQFF.

In this sample, this clone turned up once. The DNA of the CDR3 is TGCGCCAGCGGGGACGGTACCACAGATACGCAGTATTTT. This translates into CASGDGTTDTQYF. The rearrangement joins TRBV5-1 to TRBJ2-3; D possibly uses TRBD1 or TRBD2 (5 bases each). Trimming stripped 7 bases from V and 2 bases from J, with 11 bases between. The CDR3 has 13 amino acids. Germline assignment: CDR1 SGHRS and CDR2 YFSETQ.

The sample holds a few counts of this clone. The chain recombines TRBV23-1 with TRBJ2-1; weak D call: TRBD2 (6 bases). TRBV23-1 is classed as an ORF, of uncertain function. Trimming took 3 bases from V and 4 from J, leaving 19 bases between them. This CDR3 contains 17 residues. The CDR3 DNA follows: TGCGCCAGCAGTCACCTCGGGACTCCTCGGACTTACAATGAGCAGTTCTTC. This encodes CASSHLGTPRTYNEQFF.